This is a list of T cell receptor beta chains from one sample in a study of T cell repertoires in cytomegalovirus infection. A single record per CDR3 protein comes from TCRdb applying MiXCR to the reads. In the table there are approximately 170,000 distinct CDR3 sequences, about 15% of which are singletons. Sequencing was carried out using CD8+ T cells from PBMCs. These TCRs come from a human donor in good health (CMV status not recorded). Some clones in this sample may be carry-over from other donors' samples. The CDR3 runs from the conserved cysteine through the conserved F or W. Each record gives: D gene, V gene, J gene, clone size, CDR3 DNA, CDR3 protein. A D gene is named only where the DNA matches it firmly. Part of the rows lack a size; the others show once, few, many or a class for expanded clones.

>-|TRBV6-2/TRBV6-3|TRBJ2-1|few
TGTGCCAGCCAAGAGCAGATATACAATGAGCAGTTCTTC
CASQEQIYNEQFF
>TRBD1|TRBV20-1|TRBJ2-7|-
TGCAGTGCTAGACCCATTACAGGGGGAACGGAGGACGAGCAGTACTTC
CSARPITGGTEDEQYF
>-|TRBV12-3/TRBV12-4|TRBJ1-5|few
TGTGCCAGCATTGACGGATCGATAGGCAATCAGCCCCAGCATTTT
CASIDGSIGNQPQHF
>TRBD2|TRBV6-1|TRBJ2-7|-
TGTGCCAGCCGCGGGGGGGCCCTCGTCTACGAGCAGTACTTC
CASRGGALVYEQYF
>-|TRBV6-2/TRBV6-3|TRBJ2-7|few
TGTGCCAGCAGTTACTCAGGGTCCTCCTACGAGCAGTACTTC
CASSYSGSSYEQYF
>-|TRBV7-2|TRBJ1-6|many
TGTGCCAGCAGCTTCCCGTATCCCCCGTCCAGCTCCTATAATTCACCCCTCCACTTT
CASSFPYPPSSSYNSPLHF
>-|TRBV11-2|TRBJ1-1|-
TGTGCCAGCAGCTTCCGAGAGGCGACTCCGGAGGCTTTCTTT
CASSFREATPEAFF
>-|TRBV28|TRBJ2-1|few
TGTGCCAGCAGCCCCACTATCCCCAATGAGCAGTTCTTC
CASSPTIPNEQFF
>-|TRBV20-1|TRBJ2-7|-
TGCAGTGCTAGAGATCAGAGAGGGGTAACCTACGAGCAGTACTTC
CSARDQRGVTYEQYF
>-|TRBV11-2|TRBJ2-3|-
TGTGCCAGCAGCTCTCCGTACCACCCGGATACGCAGTATTTT
CASSSPYHPDTQYF
>-|TRBV7-8|TRBJ2-5|-
TGTGCCAGCAGCTCCGCAAGAGTGAGGGAGAGAGGGGAGACCCAGTACTTC
CASSSARVRERGETQYF
>TRBD2|TRBV6-2/TRBV6-3|TRBJ2-1|-
TGTGCCAGCAGTTACTCGACGCTAGCGGGAGCCTACAATGAGCAGTTCTTC
CASSYSTLAGAYNEQFF
>-|TRBV2|TRBJ1-5|-
TGTGCCACCAAAGGGTACAATCAGCCCCAGCATTTT
CATKGYNQPQHF
>TRBD1|TRBV29-1|TRBJ2-7|-
TGCAGCGTTGAAATAATAGGACAGGAGGACTACGAGCAGTACTTC
CSVEIIGQEDYEQYF
>TRBD1|TRBV7-2|TRBJ2-7|few
TGTGCCAGCAGCCATCCGGGACAGATATACGAGCAGTACTTC
CASSHPGQIYEQYF
>TRBD1|TRBV7-9|TRBJ2-4|medium-sized
TGTGCCAGCAGCTTAGATGGGACAGGGATGAACATTCAGTACTTC
CASSLDGTGMNIQYF
>-|TRBV25-1|TRBJ2-7|few
TGTGCCAGCAGTGGATTCAACCTCTACGAGCAGTACTTC
CASSGFNLYEQYF
>-|TRBV19|TRBJ2-1|few
TGTGCCAGTGGGGGATTGGCCACCCGAGATGAGCAGTTCTTC
CASGGLATRDEQFF
>-|TRBV28|TRBJ2-1|-
TGTGCCAGCAGTTTAGTCCGCAGGGGAGGCAATGAGCAGTTCTTC
CASSLVRRGGNEQFF
>-|TRBV6-2/TRBV6-3|TRBJ1-5|few
TGTGCCAGCAGTTACTCGTCCGTATATGGCCAGCCCCAGCATTTT
CASSYSSVYGQPQHF
>-|TRBV28|TRBJ2-1|few
TGTGCCAGCAGTTTGACCCAGTGGGCGACTAATGAGCAGTTCTTC
CASSLTQWATNEQFF
>-|TRBV5-8|TRBJ1-1|-
TGTGCCAGCAGCTTGGCGGGATCAGGGGTGAACACTGAAGCTTTCTTT
CASSLAGSGVNTEAFF
>TRBD1|TRBV11-2|TRBJ2-1|-
TGTGCCAGCAGCTTAGCTCCCGGACAGGTTTACAATGAGCAGTTCTTC
CASSLAPGQVYNEQFF
>-|TRBV9|TRBJ1-1|-
TGTGCCAGCAGCGAGGGGGACGGCTCGAAAGCTTTCTTT
CASSEGDGSKAFF
>-|TRBV7-2|TRBJ2-5|few
TGTGCCAGCAGCCCAGTGGCTGCGACTGGGACCCAGTACTTC
CASSPVAATGTQYF
>TRBD2|TRBV28|TRBJ2-1|-
TGTGCCAGCAGTTTAGGAGCGGGAGGGCCCTGGGATGAGCAGTTCTTC
CASSLGAGGPWDEQFF
>TRBD2|TRBV11-2|TRBJ2-4|few
TGTGCCAGCAGCTATCGCGGGGGTACCAAAAACATTCAGTACTTC
CASSYRGGTKNIQYF
>-|TRBV12-3/TRBV12-4|TRBJ2-1|-
TGTGCCAGCAGTTTAAGGCAGGGCCCCTCCTACAATGAGCAGTTCTTC
CASSLRQGPSYNEQFF
>-|TRBV7-2|TRBJ2-1|many
TGTGCCAGCAGCTTAGTGGCGGGGGCGTTATACAATGAGCAGTTCTTC
CASSLVAGALYNEQFF
>TRBD1|TRBV5-5|TRBJ1-2|-
TGTGCCAGCAGCGCCTACTTCCCGGGACAGACCTATGGCTACACCTTC
CASSAYFPGQTYGYTF
>TRBD1|TRBV13|TRBJ1-2|few
TGTGCCAGCAGCTCCAGGACAGGGGACTACTATGGCTACACCTTC
CASSSRTGDYYGYTF
>TRBD2|TRBV28|TRBJ2-7|few
TGTGCCAGCAGTAGGGGACTAGCGGGAGGGCTCGTCTCCTACGAGCAGTACTTC
CASSRGLAGGLVSYEQYF
>-|TRBV6-2/TRBV6-3|TRBJ1-1|few
TGTGCCAGCAGTTACTCTGAGCGTAAGGGGGAGTCGGAAGCTTTCTTT
CASSYSERKGESEAFF
>-|TRBV7-8|TRBJ2-3|-
TGTGCCAGCAGCTTAGTGGACCGTAGCACAGATACGCAGTATTTT
CASSLVDRSTDTQYF
>-|TRBV6-6|TRBJ2-4|few
TGTGCCAGCAGTTACTCGGGGGTTGACATTCAGTACTTC
CASSYSGVDIQYF
>TRBD2|TRBV10-2|TRBJ2-3|many
TGCGCCAGCAGTGATCTTAGCGGGAGTGCTACTAGCACAGATACGCAGTATTTT
CASSDLSGSATSTDTQYF
>TRBD1|TRBV19|TRBJ2-1|-
TGTGCCAGTAGTATGACAGGGGGCAGTATGAATGAGCAGTTCTTC
CASSMTGGSMNEQFF
>-|TRBV12-3/TRBV12-4|TRBJ2-7|few
TGTGCCAGCAGTTTTCTAGTTTCCTACGAGCAGTACTTC
CASSFLVSYEQYF
>TRBD2|TRBV15|TRBJ2-1|-
TGTGCCACCAGCAGAGGGGCGGGAGTGGGTTACAATGAGCAGTTCTTC
CATSRGAGVGYNEQFF
>-|TRBV4-3|TRBJ1-1|-
TGCGCCAGCAGCCAAGAAATTCCCTTGGGGGTGAACACTGAAGCTTTCTTT
CASSQEIPLGVNTEAFF
>-|TRBV7-9|TRBJ2-7|-
TGTGCCAGCAGCCCGCCCGAAGGCGAGGTCTACGAGCAGTACTTC
CASSPPEGEVYEQYF
>-|TRBV5-3|TRBJ1-5|-
TGTGCCAGCAGCCCCGATGGAGGGAGGGGCAATCAGCCCCAGCATTTT
CASSPDGGRGNQPQHF
>TRBD2|TRBV6-2/TRBV6-3|TRBJ2-7|-
TGTGCCAGCAGTTACAATATTCTAGCGGGAGGACCCTACGAGCAGTACTTC
CASSYNILAGGPYEQYF
>-|TRBV14|TRBJ1-1|-
TGTGCCAGCAGCTCCTGGGGGACATACACTGAAGCTTTCTTT
CASSSWGTYTEAFF
>TRBD2|TRBV28|TRBJ2-1|few
TGTGCCAGCAGTGTAACTAGCGGGAGATACAATGAGCAGTTCTTC
CASSVTSGRYNEQFF
>-|TRBV7-2|TRBJ1-2|few
TGTGCCAGCAGCTTCCGGACAGATAGCTACACCTTC
CASSFRTDSYTF